A selection of T cell receptor beta chains follows, all from one sample in a study of naive and memory T cell subsets. TCRdb re-derived calls from the 5' RACE reads in MiXCR, one entry per CDR3 protein. This table has about 25,000 distinct CDR3 sequences, under 25% appearing once. These receptors all stem from a female donor in good health. Each CDR3 is given with its conserved first and last residue. The D gene is left open where the match is weak. Where a row states a size, it is once, few, many or the class of an expanded clone; other rows omit it.

V,size,J,D,DNA,CDR3
TRBV20-1,medium-sized,TRBJ1-2,-,TGCAGTGCTCCCCCGGCAGCGAGCTATGGCTACACCTTC,CSAPPAASYGYTF
TRBV13,-,TRBJ2-1,TRBD2,TGTGCCAGCAGCTTCGTAGCGGGGACCACCTACAATGAGCAGTTCTTC,CASSFVAGTTYNEQFF
TRBV4-3,few,TRBJ1-3,-,TGCGCCAGCAGCCAAGACACTACCTCTGGAAACACCATATATTTT,CASSQDTTSGNTIYF
TRBV9,-,TRBJ2-1,TRBD2,TGTGCCAGCAGCCCCTGGACTAGCGGGAGTCCCAATGAGCAGTTCTTC,CASSPWTSGSPNEQFF
TRBV9,-,TRBJ2-1,TRBD1,TGTGCCAGCAGCAAAACAGGGGACAATGAGCAGTTCTTC,CASSKTGDNEQFF
TRBV6-2/TRBV6-3,medium-sized,TRBJ2-1,-,TGTGCCAGCACCGACCTTGCCTCCACCTACAATGAGCAGTTCTTC,CASTDLASTYNEQFF
TRBV25-1,many,TRBJ2-1,TRBD2,TGTGCCAGCAGTGAGGGGGGGGGACGCTTCTTC,CASSEGGGRFF
TRBV6-1,medium-sized,TRBJ1-5,-,TGTGCCAGCAGTAGTGACATCTATCAGCCCCAGCATTTT,CASSSDIYQPQHF
TRBV11-2,medium-sized,TRBJ2-7,TRBD2,TGTGCCAGCAGTCCAACTAGCGGGAGCTACGAGCAGTACTTC,CASSPTSGSYEQYF
TRBV29-1,-,TRBJ2-3,TRBD2,TGCAGCGTTGAAAACCTTAGCGGGGCTAGCACAGATACGCAGTATTTT,CSVENLSGASTDTQYF
TRBV20-1,many,TRBJ1-4,TRBD1,TGCAGTGCTGTACCACCGGGACAGGCTAATGAAAAACTGTTTTTT,CSAVPPGQANEKLFF
TRBV29-1,many,TRBJ2-3,TRBD2,TGCAGCGTGGGGGGCCTAGCGGGACGTAGCACAGATACGCAGTATTTT,CSVGGLAGRSTDTQYF
TRBV21-1,few,TRBJ2-3,-,TGTGCCAGCAGCACCAGCACGGGGACGGATACGCAGTATTTT,CASSTSTGTDTQYF
TRBV29-1,-,TRBJ2-5,-,TGCAGCGTTGAAGACAGGGCCGAGATTCCGACCCAGTACTTC,CSVEDRAEIPTQYF
TRBV7-6,-,TRBJ2-5,-,TGTGCCAGCAGCCCGATCGGGAGCCGGGAGACCCAGTACTTC,CASSPIGSRETQYF
TRBV29-1,-,TRBJ1-4,-,TGCAGCGTTGGCACAGTCCTTAATGAAAAACTGTTTTTT,CSVGTVLNEKLFF
TRBV20-1,many,TRBJ1-5,TRBD1,TGCAGTGCTAGACGCGCGGACAGGGAAAGTCAGCCCCAGCATTTT,CSARRADRESQPQHF
TRBV29-1,many,TRBJ2-5,-,TGCAGCGTTGAAGCGAGACTAACGGAGACCCAGTACTTC,CSVEARLTETQYF
TRBV18,many,TRBJ1-1,TRBD1,TGTGCCAGCCTAGGACAGGGGAGCACTGAAGCTTTCTTT,CASLGQGSTEAFF
TRBV12-3/TRBV12-4,many,TRBJ2-4,TRBD2,TGTGCCAGCAATTCCTATGACTTTGCGGGAGGCGCCAAAAACATTCAGTACTTC,CASNSYDFAGGAKNIQYF
TRBV3-1,-,TRBJ1-1,-,TGTGCCAGCAGCCGACAGTTGAACACTGAAGCTTTCTTT,CASSRQLNTEAFF
TRBV18,many,TRBJ1-5,-,TGTGCCAGCTCAATGACGGAAAATCAGCCCCAGCATTTT,CASSMTENQPQHF
TRBV20-1,-,TRBJ2-3,-,TGCAGTGCTCCAGACAGAGGAGATACGCAGTATTTT,CSAPDRGDTQYF
TRBV7-9,-,TRBJ1-6,-,TGTGCCAGCAGCCCTTGGGGGGGATCACCCCTCCACTTT,CASSPWGGSPLHF
TRBV6-5,few,TRBJ2-1,-,TGTGCCAGCAGCCTAGACTTTCGCTCCTACAATGAGCAGTTCTTC,CASSLDFRSYNEQFF
TRBV7-2,-,TRBJ1-1,TRBD1,TGTGCCAGCAGCCTATCGACAGGGGTAGGAACTGAAGCTTTCTTT,CASSLSTGVGTEAFF
TRBV20-1,many,TRBJ2-1,TRBD2,TGCAGTGCTAACCCTCTCGGGCGGGCGGGAGTGGATGAGCAGTTCTTC,CSANPLGRAGVDEQFF
TRBV7-2,many,TRBJ1-4,-,TGTGCCAGCAGCATCAACAGGGAAGAAAAACTGTTTTTT,CASSINREEKLFF
TRBV5-6,-,TRBJ2-5,TRBD2,TGTGCCAGCAGCTTGGAAGCTAGCGGGGAACAAGAGACCCAGTACTTC,CASSLEASGEQETQYF
TRBV6-6,-,TRBJ2-7,TRBD2,TGTGCCAGCAGTTACTCGAACGCGGGAGTAGAGCAGTACTTC,CASSYSNAGVEQYF
TRBV4-3,few,TRBJ1-2,-,TGCGCCAGCAGCCAAGGCTATGGCTACACCTTC,CASSQGYGYTF
TRBV4-1,medium-sized,TRBJ1-2,TRBD1,TGCGCCAGCAGCCAAGAGGGGACAGGGGAGGATGGCTACACCTTC,CASSQEGTGEDGYTF
TRBV15,many,TRBJ2-1,TRBD1,TGTGCCACCAGCAGGGACAGGGGCTCCTACAATGAGCAGTTCTTC,CATSRDRGSYNEQFF
TRBV6-1,-,TRBJ2-1,-,TGTGCCAGCAGTGAATACTTGGTACAGTACAATGAGCAGTTCTTC,CASSEYLVQYNEQFF
TRBV20-1,-,TRBJ2-3,TRBD2,TGCAGTGCAATACAGCGGGAGGGCCAAGATACGCAGTATTTT,CSAIQREGQDTQYF